Listed here are 4 T cell receptor beta chains from one sample, sequenced in a study of tumor and adjacent non-tumor tissue in lung cancer. This sample's RNA came from whole unsorted tissue. A modified ARM-PCR protocol with three rounds of nested PCR amplified TCRbeta. One entry per CDR3 protein results from TCRdb running MiXCR on the multiplex PCR reads. The data contain about 82,000 distinct CDR3 sequences, around four fifths of them seen just once; the ten biggest clones take up over 9.5%. Sequencing input: lung tumor tissue. All receptors come from a woman aged 45-59 years with non-small cell lung cancer.

The chain employs TRBV11-2 and TRBJ2-7; D gene uncertain. The V end was cut by 1 base, the J end by 4 bases, with 11 bases between. The CDR3 consists of 14 residues. Germline CDR1 and CDR2: SGHAT and FQNNGV. The CDR3 sequence: CASSLVTLMYEQYF. CDR3 in DNA: TGTGCCAGCAGCTTAGTAACCTTGATGTACGAGCAGTACTTC.

As for this clonotype: One base away lies a much larger clone, so this may be a sequencing read error. V is TRBV7-8 and J is TRBJ1-4; D is uncertain. CDR3 size: 15 residues. CDR1 is SGHVS, CDR2 FQNEAQ, per germline. Trimming shortened V by 5 bases and J by 3 bases, and 13 bases separated the two germline ends. CDR3: CASSIQTWPNEKLFF. The CDR3 DNA sequence: TGTGCCAGCAGCATCCAGACATGGCCTAATGAAAAACTGTTTTTT.

Comments on this clonotype: A much larger clone sits a single nucleotide away, making a read error possible. The rearrangement links TRBV5-1 to TRBJ2-7; 7 bases align to TRBD1. CDR3 length: 14 residues. V shed 6 bases, J shed 6 bases, and the junction held 12 bases outside the gene matches. CDR1 SGHRS and CDR2 YFSETQ come from the germline V gene. CDR3 bases: TGCGCCAGCAAAATTGATGGACAGGATGGCGAGCAGTACTTC. Protein: CASKIDGQDGEQYF.

Ten or more counts support this clonotype. The rearrangement joins TRBV6-5 to TRBJ2-3; TRBD1 matches 8 bases. The CDR3 length is 14 residues. Germline values: CDR1 MNHEY, CDR2 SVGAGI. V was pared by 4 bases and J by 5 bases, with 5 bases of the junction left unmatched. As DNA, the CDR3 is TGTGCCAGCAGTTTCAGGGGGCGCGGAGATACGCAGTATTTT. Its translation: CASSFRGRGDTQYF.